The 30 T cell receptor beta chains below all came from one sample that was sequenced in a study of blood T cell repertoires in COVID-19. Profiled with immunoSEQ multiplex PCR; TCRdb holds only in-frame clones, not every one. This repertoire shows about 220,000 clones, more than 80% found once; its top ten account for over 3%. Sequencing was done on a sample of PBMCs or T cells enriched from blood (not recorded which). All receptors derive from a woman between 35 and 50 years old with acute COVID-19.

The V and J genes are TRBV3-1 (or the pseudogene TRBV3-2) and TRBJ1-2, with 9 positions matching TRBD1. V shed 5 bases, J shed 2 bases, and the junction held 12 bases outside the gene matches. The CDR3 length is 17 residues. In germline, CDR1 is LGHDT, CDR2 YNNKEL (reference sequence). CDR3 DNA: TGTGCCAGCAGCACCGGACAGGGGAGGTTGGTGAACTATGGCTACACCTTC. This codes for CASSTGQGRLVNYGYTF.

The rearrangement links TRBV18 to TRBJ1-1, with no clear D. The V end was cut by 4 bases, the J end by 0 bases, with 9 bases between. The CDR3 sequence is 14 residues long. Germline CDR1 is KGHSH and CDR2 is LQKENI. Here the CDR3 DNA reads TGTGCCAGCTCACGTGCCACTATGAACACTGAAGCTTTCTTT. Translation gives CASSRATMNTEAFF. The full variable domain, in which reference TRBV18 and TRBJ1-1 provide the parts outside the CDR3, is NAGVMQNPRHLVRRRGQEARLRCSPMKGHSHVYWYRQLPEEGLKFMVYLQKENIIDESGMPKERFSAEFPKEGPSILRIQQVVRGDSAAYFCASSRATMNTEAFFGQGTRLTVV.

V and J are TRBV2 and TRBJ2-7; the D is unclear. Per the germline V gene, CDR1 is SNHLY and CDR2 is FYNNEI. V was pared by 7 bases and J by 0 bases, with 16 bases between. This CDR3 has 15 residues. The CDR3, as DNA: TGTGCCAGCAAAAGCGCCCCAATGAGCTCCTACGAGCAGTACTTC. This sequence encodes CASKSAPMSSYEQYF.

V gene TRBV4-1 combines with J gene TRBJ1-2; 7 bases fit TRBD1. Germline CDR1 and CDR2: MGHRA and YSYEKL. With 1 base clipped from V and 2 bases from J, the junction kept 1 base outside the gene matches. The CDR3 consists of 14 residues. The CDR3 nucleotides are TGCGCCAGCAGCCAAGTGGGACAGAACTATGGCTACACCTTC. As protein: CASSQVGQNYGYTF.

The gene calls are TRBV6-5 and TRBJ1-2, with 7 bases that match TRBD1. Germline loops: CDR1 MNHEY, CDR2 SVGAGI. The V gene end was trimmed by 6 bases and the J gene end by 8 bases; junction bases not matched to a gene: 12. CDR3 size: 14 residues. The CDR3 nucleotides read TGTGCCAGCAGCTACCAAACAGGGGTCGTAGGCTACACCTTC. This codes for CASSYQTGVVGYTF.

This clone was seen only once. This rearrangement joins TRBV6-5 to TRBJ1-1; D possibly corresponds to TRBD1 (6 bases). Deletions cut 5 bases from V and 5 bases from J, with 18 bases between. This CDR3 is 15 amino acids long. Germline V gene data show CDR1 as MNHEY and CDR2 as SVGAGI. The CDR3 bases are TGTGCCAGCAGTATCTCACTACAGGGAGGGACTGAAGCTTTCTTT. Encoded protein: CASSISLQGGTEAFF.

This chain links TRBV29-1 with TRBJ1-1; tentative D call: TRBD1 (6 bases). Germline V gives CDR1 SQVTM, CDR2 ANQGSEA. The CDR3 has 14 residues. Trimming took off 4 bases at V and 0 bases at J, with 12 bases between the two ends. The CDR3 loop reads CSVVRTEMNTEAFF. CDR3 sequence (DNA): TGCAGCGTTGTCCGGACAGAGATGAACACTGAAGCTTTCTTT.

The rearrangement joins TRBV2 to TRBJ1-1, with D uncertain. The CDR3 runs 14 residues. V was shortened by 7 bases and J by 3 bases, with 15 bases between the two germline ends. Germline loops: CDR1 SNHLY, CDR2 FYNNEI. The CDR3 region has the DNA TGTGCCAGCAAGTACCCCCCGAGGGACACTGAAGCTTTCTTT. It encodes CASKYPPRDTEAFF. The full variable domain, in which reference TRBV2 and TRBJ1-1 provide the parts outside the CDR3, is EPEVTQTPSHQVTQMGQEVILRCVPISNHLYFYWYRQILGQKVEFLVSFYNNEISEKSEIFDDQFSVERPDGSNFTLKIRSTKLEDSAMYFCASKYPPRDTEAFFGQGTRLTVV.

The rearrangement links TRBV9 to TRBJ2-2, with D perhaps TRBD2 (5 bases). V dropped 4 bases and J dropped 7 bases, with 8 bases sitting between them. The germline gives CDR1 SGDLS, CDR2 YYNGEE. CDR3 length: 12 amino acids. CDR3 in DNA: TGTGCCAGCAGCCCGGGAAGCGGGGAGCTGTTTTTT. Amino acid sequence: CASSPGSGELFF.

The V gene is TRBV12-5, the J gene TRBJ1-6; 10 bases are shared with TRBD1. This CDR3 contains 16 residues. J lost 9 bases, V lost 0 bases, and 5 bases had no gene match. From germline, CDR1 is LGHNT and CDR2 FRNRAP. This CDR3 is CASGLVRTGGISPLHF. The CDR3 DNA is TGTGCTAGTGGTTTGGTAAGGACAGGGGGAATTTCACCCCTCCACTTT.

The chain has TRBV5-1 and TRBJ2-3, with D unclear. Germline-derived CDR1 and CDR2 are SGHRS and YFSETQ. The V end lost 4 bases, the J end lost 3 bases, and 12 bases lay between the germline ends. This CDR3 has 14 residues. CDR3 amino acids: CASSRGSTTDTQYF. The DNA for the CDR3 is TGCGCCAGCAGCCGAGGATCAACTACAGATACGCAGTATTTT.

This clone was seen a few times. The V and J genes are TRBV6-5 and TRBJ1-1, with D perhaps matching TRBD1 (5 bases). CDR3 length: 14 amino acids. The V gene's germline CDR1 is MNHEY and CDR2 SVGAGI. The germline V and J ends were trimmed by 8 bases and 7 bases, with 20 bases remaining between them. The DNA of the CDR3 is TGTGCCAGCTCAAGCCGGATCAGGGAAGGTGAAGCTTTCTTT. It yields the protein CASSSRIREGEAFF.

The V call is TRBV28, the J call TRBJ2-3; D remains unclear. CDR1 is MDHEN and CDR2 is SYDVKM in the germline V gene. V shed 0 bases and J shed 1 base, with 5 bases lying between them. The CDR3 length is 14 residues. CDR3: CASSLWGGTDTQYF. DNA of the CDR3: TGTGCCAGCAGTTTATGGGGCGGCACAGATACGCAGTATTTT.

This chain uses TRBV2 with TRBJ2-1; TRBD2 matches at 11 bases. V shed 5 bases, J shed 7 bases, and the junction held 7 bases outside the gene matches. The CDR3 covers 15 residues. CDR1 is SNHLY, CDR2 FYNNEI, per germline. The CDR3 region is CASSSSGGAGNEQFF. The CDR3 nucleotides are TGTGCCAGCAGTAGTAGCGGGGGGGCAGGGAATGAGCAGTTCTTC.

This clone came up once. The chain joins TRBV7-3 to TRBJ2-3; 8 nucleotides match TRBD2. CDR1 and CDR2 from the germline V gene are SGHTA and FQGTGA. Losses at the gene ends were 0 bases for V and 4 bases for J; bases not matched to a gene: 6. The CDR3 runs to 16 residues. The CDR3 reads CASSLTSGLASDTQYF. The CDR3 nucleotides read TGTGCCAGCAGCTTAACTTCAGGACTAGCATCAGATACGCAGTATTTT.

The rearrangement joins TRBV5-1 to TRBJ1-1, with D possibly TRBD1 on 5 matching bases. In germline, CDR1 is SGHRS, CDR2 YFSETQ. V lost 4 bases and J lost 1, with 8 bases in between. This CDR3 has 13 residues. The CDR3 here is CASSNGQNTEAFF. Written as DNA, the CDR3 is TGCGCCAGCAGCAACGGACAGAACACTGAAGCTTTCTTT.

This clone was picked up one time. CDR3 in amino acids: CASSESIGLKNYGYTF. CDR3 nucleotide sequence: TGCGCCAGCAGTGAGTCGATAGGACTCAAAAACTATGGCTACACCTTC. The chain has TRBV10-2 and TRBJ1-2; D not certain. Deletions cut 0 bases from V and 2 bases from J, with 13 bases between. The CDR3 is 16 amino acids. The germline gives CDR1 WSHSY, CDR2 SAAADI.

The CDR3, as DNA: TGCGCCAGCAGCTTGTTAAGCGCAGGGGGCGAAAAACTGTTTTTT. Translating it yields CASSLLSAGGEKLFF. The gene calls are TRBV5-1 and TRBJ1-4, with TRBD1 identical over 8 bases. Losses at the gene ends were 1 base for V and 8 bases for J; bases not matched to a gene: 7. Looked up from germline, CDR1 is SGHRS and CDR2 is YFSETQ. This CDR3 has 15 residues.

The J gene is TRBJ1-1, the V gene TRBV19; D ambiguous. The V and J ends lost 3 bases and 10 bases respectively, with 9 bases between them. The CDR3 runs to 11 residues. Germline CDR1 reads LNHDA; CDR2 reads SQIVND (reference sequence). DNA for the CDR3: TGTGCCAGTAGTATGGTTGGAGCAGCTTTCTTT. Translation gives CASSMVGAAFF.

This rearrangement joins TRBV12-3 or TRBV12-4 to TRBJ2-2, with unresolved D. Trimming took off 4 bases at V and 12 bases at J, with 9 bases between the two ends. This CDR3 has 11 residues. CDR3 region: CASSSAAQLFF. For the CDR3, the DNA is TGTGCCAGCAGTTCCGCGGCTCAGCTGTTTTTT.

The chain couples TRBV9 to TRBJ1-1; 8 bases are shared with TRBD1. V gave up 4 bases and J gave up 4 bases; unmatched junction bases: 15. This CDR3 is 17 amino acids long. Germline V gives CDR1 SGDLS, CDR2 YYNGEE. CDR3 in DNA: TGTGCCAGCAGCTCGGACAGGGTAACGGTTAAGGGCACTGAAGCTTTCTTT. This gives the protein CASSSDRVTVKGTEAFF.

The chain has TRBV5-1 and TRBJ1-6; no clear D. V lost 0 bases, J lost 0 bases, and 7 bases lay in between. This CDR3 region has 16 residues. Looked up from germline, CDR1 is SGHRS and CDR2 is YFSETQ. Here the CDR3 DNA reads TGCGCCAGCAGCTTGGGGTCCAGCTCCTATAATTCACCCCTCCACTTT. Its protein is CASSLGSSSYNSPLHF.

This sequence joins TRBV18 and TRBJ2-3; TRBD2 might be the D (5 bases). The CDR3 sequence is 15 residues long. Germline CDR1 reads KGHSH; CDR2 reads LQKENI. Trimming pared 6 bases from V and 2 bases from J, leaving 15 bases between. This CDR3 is CASSIGLGATDTQYF. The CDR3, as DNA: TGTGCCAGCTCTATCGGGTTGGGAGCCACAGATACGCAGTATTTT.

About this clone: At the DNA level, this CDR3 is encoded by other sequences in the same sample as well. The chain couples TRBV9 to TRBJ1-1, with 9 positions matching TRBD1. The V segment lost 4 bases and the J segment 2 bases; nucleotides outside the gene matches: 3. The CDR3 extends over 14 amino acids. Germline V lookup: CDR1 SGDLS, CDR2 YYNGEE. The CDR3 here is CASSPGQGNTEAFF. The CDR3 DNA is TGTGCCAGCAGCCCGGGACAGGGTAACACTGAAGCTTTCTTT.

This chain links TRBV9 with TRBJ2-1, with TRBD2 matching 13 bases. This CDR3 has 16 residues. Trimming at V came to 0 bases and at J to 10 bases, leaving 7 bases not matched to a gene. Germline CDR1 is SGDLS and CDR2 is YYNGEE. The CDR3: CASSVAVLAGGSEQFF. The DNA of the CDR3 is TGTGCCAGCAGCGTAGCGGTACTAGCGGGGGGGTCCGAGCAGTTCTTC.

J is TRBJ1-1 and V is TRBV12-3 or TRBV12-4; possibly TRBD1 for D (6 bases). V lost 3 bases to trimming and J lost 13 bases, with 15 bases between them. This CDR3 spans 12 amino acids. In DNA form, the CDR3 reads TGTGCCAGCAGTTTCGGACAGAGTGTGGATTTCTTT. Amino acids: CASSFGQSVDFF.

The CDR3 nucleotides are TGTGCCAGCAGCTTACCCGAGCCCTATAGTCTAGCCAAAAACATTCAGTACTTC. Encoded protein: CASSLPEPYSLAKNIQYF. The J gene is TRBJ2-4, the V gene TRBV11-3; D unresolved. CDR1 SGHNT and CDR2 YENEEA come from the germline V gene. There are 18 residues in the CDR3. The V end was cut by 2 bases, the J end by 0 bases, with 17 bases between. The full variable domain, its missing parts supplied by reference TRBV11-3 and TRBJ2-4, is EAGVVQSPRYKIIEKKQPVAFWCNPISGHNTLYWYLQNLGQGPELLIRYENEEAVDDSQLPKDRFSAERLKGVDSTLKIQPAELGDSAVYLCASSLPEPYSLAKNIQYFGAGTRLSVL.

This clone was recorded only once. The CDR3 bases are TGTGCCAGCAGCTTAGGGACTAGCGAGGAGCAGTACTTC. Encoded protein: CASSLGTSEEQYF. The chain has TRBV11-2 and TRBJ2-7; TRBD2 matches at 9 bases. CDR1 is SGHAT and CDR2 is FQNNGV in the germline V gene. V dropped 1 base and J dropped 7; count of bases not matched to a gene: 2. The CDR3 sequence is 13 residues long.

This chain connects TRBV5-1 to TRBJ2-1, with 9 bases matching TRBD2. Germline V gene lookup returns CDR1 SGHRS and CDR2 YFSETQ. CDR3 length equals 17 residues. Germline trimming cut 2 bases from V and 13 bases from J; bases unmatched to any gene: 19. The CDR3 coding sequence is TGCGCCAGCAGCTTACAAGGGAATCTGATAAAGCGGGGGGCTCAGTTCTTC. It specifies CASSLQGNLIKRGAQFF.

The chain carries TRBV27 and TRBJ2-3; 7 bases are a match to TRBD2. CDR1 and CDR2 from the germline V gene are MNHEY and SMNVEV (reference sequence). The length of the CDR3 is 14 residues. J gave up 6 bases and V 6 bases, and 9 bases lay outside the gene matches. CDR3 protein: CASSTLWGGDTQYF. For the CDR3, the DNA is TGTGCCAGCAGCACACTCTGGGGGGGGGATACGCAGTATTTT.